The entry below gives a single T cell receptor (beta chain) sequence along with its context. Its antigen remains unknown. The sample belongs to a study of pediatric ulcerative colitis. Trimming shortened V by 2 bases and J by 3 bases, and 14 bases separated the two germline ends. Germline CDR1 MRHNA, CDR2 SNTAGT. The CDR3 is 16 amino acids. Assay: immunoSEQ multiplex PCR; the TCRdb copy retains only in-frame clones and omits some. Of about 64,000 clones listed, about 86% were seen once; the top ten hold around 3.5%. Study-level findings and limits: Ulcerative colitis patients shared more blood-rectal clones than controls. Clonal expansions reduced rectal repertoire diversity in acute severe colitis.

Specimen: blood. The V gene is TRBV6-4, the J gene TRBJ2-1; D is unclear. The sequence was obtained from a boy between 10 and 17 years old with severe ulcerative colitis. The CDR3, as DNA: TGTGCCAGCAGTGACCCCCCGACGACAAACTACAATGAGCAGTTCTTC. It yields the protein CASSDPPTTNYNEQFF.